This T cell receptor beta chain originates from a study of Graves' ophthalmopathy and Graves' hyperthyroidism. Amplification targeted the TCR beta CDR3 regions, with RNA transcripts as the source material. HTBI-primed first-round RT-PCR preceded second-round multiplex PCR. From the multiplex PCR reads, TCRdb called clonotypes with MiXCR, one entry per CDR3 protein. The data hold 200,000 to 300,000 distinct CDR3 sequences, with 40% to 50% observed a single time. CAS ≥3, NOSPECS ≥4, moderate-to-severe activity and duration under 3 months marked donors with ophthalmopathy. Each diagnosis was determined on the basis of clinical symptoms, serum thyroxine, TRAb, thyroid ultrasound and orbital computed tomography. The germline CDR1 and CDR2 sequences are DFQATT and SNEGSKA (reference sequence). The CDR3 consists of 15 residues. With 5 bases removed from V and 4 bases from J, the gap between germline ends came to 21 bases.

The sample comprised peripheral blood. The clonotype originates from an adult man with Graves' ophthalmopathy. The V gene is TRBV20-1, the J gene TRBJ2-7, with D unresolved. The CDR3, as DNA: TGCAGTGCTCCCTGGACCGGTAAAGTTGGTTACGAGCAGTACTTC. Protein product: CSAPWTGKVGYEQYF.